The entry below gives a single T cell receptor (beta chain) sequence along with its context. The antigen is not known. Germline and junction disagree at one end, which may indicate a read error. The data were taken from a study of tumor and adjacent non-tumor tissue in lung cancer. Study context: Samples averaged around 4 million productive TCRbeta reads each. Study-level results: In normal lung, the top 100 clones were significantly more dominant than in tumor.

The template was RNA from unsorted bulk tissue. The normal lung tissue was taken more than 3 cm from the tumor edge. A modified ARM-PCR protocol with three rounds of nested PCR amplified TCRbeta. TCRdb reprocessed the multiplex PCR reads via MiXCR and lists one record per CDR3 protein. The table includes some 80,000 distinct CDR3 sequences, less than 85% detected once. The CDR3 consists of 15 residues. Germline V CDR1 and CDR2: SGHDT, YYEEEE. The material sequenced was distant non-tumor lung tissue. The V gene is TRBV5-6, the J gene TRBJ1-2; 7 positions agree with TRBD1. The clonotype originates from a man aged 65 to 79 with non-small cell lung cancer. The CDR3 reads CTSSGATGINYGYTF. CDR3 DNA: TGTACCAGCAGCGGCGCGACAGGGATTAACTATGGCTACACCTTC.